The text below deals with one TCR beta chain. The CDR3 runs to 14 residues. V dropped 3 bases and J dropped 4; count of bases not matched to a gene: 3. Germline V CDR1 and CDR2: LGHNA, YNFKEQ. These data belong to a study of T cell changes during pregnancy in multiple sclerosis. Assay: immunoSEQ multiplex PCR; the TCRdb copy retains only in-frame clones and omits some. The sample has tens of thousands of clones; more than 90% are singletons. V gene TRBV4-2 combines with J gene TRBJ2-5; 9 nucleotides line up with TRBD1. This material consisted of peripheral blood, taken in the second trimester of pregnancy. The TCR sequence derives from a female donor in good health, enrolled as a control in a pregnancy study. The CDR3 DNA reads TGTGCCAGCAGCCAGGGACAGGGAGGAGAGACCCAGTACTTC. Amino acid sequence: CASSQGQGGETQYF.